The 25 T cell receptor beta chains below all came from one sample that was sequenced in a study of cytomegalovirus exposure and HLA in healthy donors. The PCR had 60 Vbeta and 13 Jbeta primers. The data were produced by immunoSEQ multiplex PCR, yet TCRdb's version contains in-frame clones alone and is incomplete. The sample includes around 210,000 clones, approximately 78% of them seen just once. Sequenced sample: PBMCs. The source is a boy aged 5 to 17 in good health and CMV-seronegative.

The chain recombines TRBV27 with TRBJ1-5; TRBD1 agrees at 9 bases. CDR3 length: 15 amino acids. Per germline, CDR1 MNHEY and CDR2 SMNVEV (reference sequence). The J segment lost 7 bases and the V segment lost 3 bases, leaving 7 bases of the junction unmatched. CDR3 bases: TGTGCCAGCAGTTTTTTGGGACAGGGCGCCCAGCCCCAGCATTTT. Amino acids: CASSFLGQGAQPQHF.

The chain combines TRBV7-8 with TRBJ2-7; tentative D call: TRBD2 (6 bases). V was shortened by 5 bases and J by 4 bases, with 21 bases between the two germline ends. There are 16 residues in the CDR3. The V gene's germline CDR1 is SGHVS and CDR2 FQNEAQ. CDR3 in amino acids: CASSVGTVGRVYEQYF. CDR3 in DNA: TGTGCCAGCAGCGTAGGGACTGTCGGGAGAGTATACGAGCAGTACTTC.

The chain carries TRBV6-1 and TRBJ1-2; weak D call: TRBD1 (6 bases). The CDR3 extends over 13 amino acids. Germline V gene sequence: CDR1 MNHNS, CDR2 SASEGT. Deletions cut 7 bases from V and 6 bases from J, with 15 bases between. CDR3 in DNA: TGTGCCAGCAAGAGCACAGGGAGGGATGGCTACACCTTC. Translated, it gives CASKSTGRDGYTF.

The V gene is TRBV2, the J gene TRBJ2-7, with TRBD1 identical over 7 bases. The trim removed 3 bases at V and 1 base at J, leaving 0 bases unmatched. The CDR3 spans 13 residues. Germline V gene data show CDR1 as SNHLY and CDR2 as FYNNEI. Written as DNA, the CDR3 is TGTGCCAGCAGTGAGGGACAGTCCTACGAGCAGTACTTC. Residues: CASSEGQSYEQYF. The full variable domain, completed using reference TRBV2 and TRBJ2-7, is EPEVTQTPSHQVTQMGQEVILRCVPISNHLYFYWYRQILGQKVEFLVSFYNNEISEKSEIFDDQFSVERPDGSNFTLKIRSTKLEDSAMYFCASSEGQSYEQYFGPGTRLTVT.

This chain links TRBV29-1 with TRBJ2-5; tentative D call: TRBD1 (6 bases). Trimming took off 4 bases at V and 5 bases at J, with 17 bases between the two ends. Germline assignment: CDR1 SQVTM and CDR2 ANQGSEA. CDR3 size: 14 residues. The CDR3 DNA reads TGCAGCGTTGCTGGGACACTCGGGTCGGAGACCCAGTACTTC. This gives the protein CSVAGTLGSETQYF. Full variable domain (rest looked up from reference TRBV29-1 and TRBJ2-5): SAVISQKPSRDICQRGTSLTIQCQVDSQVTMMFWYRQQPGQSLTLIATANQGSEATYESGFVIDKFPISRPNLTFSTLTVSNMSPEDSSIYLCSVAGTLGSETQYFGPGTRLLVL.

The J gene is TRBJ2-7, the V gene TRBV5-4; 12 bases match TRBD2. The CDR3 extends over 15 amino acids. Germline assignment: CDR1 SGHNT and CDR2 YYREEE (reference sequence). The V and J ends lost 4 bases and 3 bases, in that order; junction bases with no gene match: 5. CDR3 nucleotide sequence: TGTGCCAGCAGCCAAGAGACTAGCGGGAGCTACGAGCAGTACTTC. Translated, it gives CASSQETSGSYEQYF.

This chain uses TRBV5-1 with TRBJ2-1, with TRBD2 identical over 12 bases. J gave up 5 bases and V 2 bases, and 2 bases lay outside the gene matches. Germline V gene sequence: CDR1 SGHRS, CDR2 YFSETQ. The CDR3 covers 15 residues. DNA for the CDR3: TGCGCCAGCAGCTTCAGACTAGCGGGAGACAATGAGCAGTTCTTC. This translates into CASSFRLAGDNEQFF.

This clone has just a few counts. The V call is TRBV21-1, the J call TRBJ2-1; the D call TRBD1 from the table was never checked on the DNA. TRBV21-1 is recorded as a pseudogene. The CDR3 has 15 amino acids. The CDR3 is CASSNRDRDYNEQFF. The CDR3 DNA follows: TGTGCCAGCAGCAACCGGGACAGGGACTACAATGAGCAGTTCTTC.

The rearrangement uses TRBV21-1 and TRBJ1-1; the table's D call, TRBD1, was not checked against the DNA. TRBV21-1 is recorded as a pseudogene. The CDR3 extends over 14 amino acids. The CDR3 loop reads CASSSGQGGTEAFF. CDR3 bases: TGTGCCAGCAGCTCGGGACAGGGGGGGACTGAAGCTTTCTTT.

The chain combines TRBV6-5 with TRBJ1-1; the match to TRBD1 covers 9 bases. CDR1 and CDR2 (germline): MNHEY, SVGAGI. The CDR3 is 14 residues long. The ends lost 6 bases at V and 5 bases at J; junction bases unmatched: 7. The CDR3 nucleotides are TGTGCCAGCAGACCCGGGACAGGGTATACTGAAGCTTTCTTT. It translates to CASRPGTGYTEAFF.

This clone was recorded once. V is TRBV20-1 and J is TRBJ2-7, with 7 bases identical to TRBD1. The CDR3 is 11 amino acids. Germline CDR1 reads DFQATT; CDR2 reads SNEGSKA (reference sequence). V dropped 6 bases and J dropped 3; count of bases not matched to a gene: 2. CDR3 sequence: CSAQGIYEQYF. For the CDR3, the DNA is TGCAGTGCACAGGGGATCTACGAGCAGTACTTC.

The rearrangement joins TRBV10-2 to TRBJ1-1; maybe TRBD1 (5 bases). The CDR3 contains 17 residues. Germline lookup yields CDR1 WSHSY and CDR2 SAAADI. V was trimmed by 1 base and J by 8 bases, leaving 23 bases between them. In DNA, the CDR3 is TGCGCCAGCAGTGAGTTACCTGGGCGACAGTTGTTGGGGGAAGCTTTCTTT. It encodes CASSELPGRQLLGEAFF.

The rearrangement links TRBV6-1 to TRBJ1-5; D is undetermined. Germline V gives CDR1 MNHNS, CDR2 SASEGT. The CDR3 loop spans 15 amino acids. Trimming shortened V by 2 bases and J by 7 bases, and 15 bases separated the two germline ends. The DNA for the CDR3 is TGTGCCAGCAGTGAAACCACGGGGTTTTGGCAGCCCCAGCATTTT. This sequence encodes CASSETTGFWQPQHF.

This sequence joins TRBV7-3 and TRBJ1-3; weak D call: TRBD1 (6 bases). CDR3 length: 19 residues. V was shortened by 5 bases and J by 0 bases, with 23 bases between the two germline ends. CDR1 and CDR2 (germline): SGHTA, FQGTGA. CDR3 sequence reads: CASSPLLERDTRSGNTIYF. DNA of the CDR3: TGTGCCAGCAGCCCTCTCCTGGAAAGGGACACCCGCTCTGGAAACACCATATATTTT.

This chain joins TRBV5-4 and TRBJ2-5; D gene ambiguous. Germline V gives CDR1 SGHNT, CDR2 YYREEE (reference sequence). Trimming shortened V by 0 bases and J by 5 bases, and 8 bases separated the two germline ends. This CDR3 has 13 amino acids. The CDR3 region has the DNA TGTGCCAGCAGCTTGGTCCCCAGGGAGACCCAGTACTTC. Translated, it gives CASSLVPRETQYF. Complete variable domain (other parts from reference TRBV5-4 and TRBJ2-5): ETGVTQSPTHLIKTRGQQVTLRCSSQSGHNTVSWYQQALGQGPQFIFQYYREEENGRGNFPPRFSGLQFPNYSSELNVNALELDDSALYLCASSLVPRETQYFGPGTRLLVL.

The CDR3: CASSNPGRGSPYGYTF. The CDR3 DNA follows: TGTGCCAGCAGCAACCCCGGTAGAGGATCTCCCTATGGCTACACCTTC. This chain uses TRBV21-1 with TRBJ1-2. TRBV21-1 is a recognized pseudogene. This CDR3 has 16 amino acids.

CDR3 loop: CASSEEGTQYF. The DNA for the CDR3 is TGTGCCAGCAGTGAGGAGGGGACCCAGTACTTC. The V gene is TRBV2, the J gene TRBJ2-5; tentatively, D is TRBD2 (6 bases). From germline, CDR1 is SNHLY and CDR2 FYNNEI. Deletions cut 3 bases from V and 7 bases from J, with 6 bases between. This CDR3 has 11 residues.

The V gene is TRBV6-4, the J gene TRBJ2-3; 14 bases agree with TRBD2. The V and J ends lost 3 bases and 4 bases, in that order; junction bases with no gene match: 0. This CDR3 is 15 amino acids long. Germline V lookup: CDR1 MRHNA, CDR2 SNTAGT. CDR3 bases: TGTGCCAGCAGTGAGACTAGCGGGGGGGCAGATACGCAGTATTTT. It translates to CASSETSGGADTQYF.

The chain couples TRBV28 to TRBJ1-1, with 7 nucleotides matching TRBD1. CDR1 and CDR2 (germline): MDHEN, SYDVKM. This CDR3 spans 15 amino acids. Trimming at V came to 7 bases and at J to 2 bases, leaving 10 bases not matched to a gene. The CDR3 bases are TGTGCCAGCACCTCGCCCGGGACAGCTAACACTGAAGCTTTCTTT. Translation: CASTSPGTANTEAFF.

The V and J genes are TRBV30 and TRBJ1-2, with D possibly matching TRBD1 (5 bases). CDR3 length equals 13 residues. Germline V CDR1 and CDR2: GTSNPN, SVGIG (reference sequence). The V end was cut by 2 bases, the J end by 2 bases, with 9 bases between. CDR3 coding DNA: TGTGCCTGGAGTACGGCAGGGAACTATGGCTACACCTTC. This gives the protein CAWSTAGNYGYTF.

V usage is TRBV6-1 and J usage is TRBJ2-5; D gene ambiguous. TRBJ2-7 explains the end of the DNA better; the J call may be wrong. This CDR3 spans 14 amino acids. The germline V gene has CDR1 MNHNS and CDR2 SASEGT. As DNA, the CDR3 is TGTGCCAGCAGTGAAACAGTCAGCTCCTACGAGCAGTACTTC. It specifies CASSETVSSYEQYF.

Of note for this clone: This specimen includes other DNA sequences encoding the same CDR3. The chain is built from TRBV29-1 and TRBJ1-1; D perhaps matches TRBD1 (5 bases). The ends were cut back, 3 bases at V and 0 bases at J, with 8 bases in the middle. This CDR3 has 13 amino acids. In germline, CDR1 is SQVTM, CDR2 ANQGSEA. The CDR3 is CSVEGGLNTEAFF. CDR3 DNA: TGCAGCGTTGAGGGGGGTTTGAACACTGAAGCTTTCTTT.

This clone was found a few times. The V gene is TRBV4-2, the J gene TRBJ2-7, with D maybe TRBD2 (7 bases). V was shortened by 1 base and J by 2 bases, with 12 bases between the two germline ends. The CDR3 sequence is 15 residues long. Germline CDR1 LGHNA, CDR2 YNFKEQ. The CDR3 nucleotides read TGTGCCAGCAGCCAAGTCGGGGGGCAACCCTACGAGCAGTACTTC. This encodes CASSQVGGQPYEQYF.

The gene calls are TRBV7-9 and TRBJ2-3; 8 nucleotides align to TRBD2. This CDR3 region has 17 residues. Losses at the gene ends were 1 base for V and 3 bases for J; bases not matched to a gene: 9. The germline V gene has CDR1 SEHNR and CDR2 FQNEAQ (reference sequence). Here the CDR3 reads CASSLDLNGGVTDTQYF. CDR3 DNA: TGTGCCAGCAGCTTAGATCTAAACGGGGGGGTTACAGATACGCAGTATTTT.

The chain has TRBV13 and TRBJ2-3; TRBD1 agrees at 9 bases. V lost 5 bases and J lost 5; bases outside the gene matches: 5. The V gene's germline CDR1 is PRHDT and CDR2 FYEKMQ (reference sequence). CDR3 length: 14 residues. DNA of the CDR3: TGTGCCAGCAGCCCACGGACAGGGGTAGATACGCAGTATTTT. Residues: CASSPRTGVDTQYF.